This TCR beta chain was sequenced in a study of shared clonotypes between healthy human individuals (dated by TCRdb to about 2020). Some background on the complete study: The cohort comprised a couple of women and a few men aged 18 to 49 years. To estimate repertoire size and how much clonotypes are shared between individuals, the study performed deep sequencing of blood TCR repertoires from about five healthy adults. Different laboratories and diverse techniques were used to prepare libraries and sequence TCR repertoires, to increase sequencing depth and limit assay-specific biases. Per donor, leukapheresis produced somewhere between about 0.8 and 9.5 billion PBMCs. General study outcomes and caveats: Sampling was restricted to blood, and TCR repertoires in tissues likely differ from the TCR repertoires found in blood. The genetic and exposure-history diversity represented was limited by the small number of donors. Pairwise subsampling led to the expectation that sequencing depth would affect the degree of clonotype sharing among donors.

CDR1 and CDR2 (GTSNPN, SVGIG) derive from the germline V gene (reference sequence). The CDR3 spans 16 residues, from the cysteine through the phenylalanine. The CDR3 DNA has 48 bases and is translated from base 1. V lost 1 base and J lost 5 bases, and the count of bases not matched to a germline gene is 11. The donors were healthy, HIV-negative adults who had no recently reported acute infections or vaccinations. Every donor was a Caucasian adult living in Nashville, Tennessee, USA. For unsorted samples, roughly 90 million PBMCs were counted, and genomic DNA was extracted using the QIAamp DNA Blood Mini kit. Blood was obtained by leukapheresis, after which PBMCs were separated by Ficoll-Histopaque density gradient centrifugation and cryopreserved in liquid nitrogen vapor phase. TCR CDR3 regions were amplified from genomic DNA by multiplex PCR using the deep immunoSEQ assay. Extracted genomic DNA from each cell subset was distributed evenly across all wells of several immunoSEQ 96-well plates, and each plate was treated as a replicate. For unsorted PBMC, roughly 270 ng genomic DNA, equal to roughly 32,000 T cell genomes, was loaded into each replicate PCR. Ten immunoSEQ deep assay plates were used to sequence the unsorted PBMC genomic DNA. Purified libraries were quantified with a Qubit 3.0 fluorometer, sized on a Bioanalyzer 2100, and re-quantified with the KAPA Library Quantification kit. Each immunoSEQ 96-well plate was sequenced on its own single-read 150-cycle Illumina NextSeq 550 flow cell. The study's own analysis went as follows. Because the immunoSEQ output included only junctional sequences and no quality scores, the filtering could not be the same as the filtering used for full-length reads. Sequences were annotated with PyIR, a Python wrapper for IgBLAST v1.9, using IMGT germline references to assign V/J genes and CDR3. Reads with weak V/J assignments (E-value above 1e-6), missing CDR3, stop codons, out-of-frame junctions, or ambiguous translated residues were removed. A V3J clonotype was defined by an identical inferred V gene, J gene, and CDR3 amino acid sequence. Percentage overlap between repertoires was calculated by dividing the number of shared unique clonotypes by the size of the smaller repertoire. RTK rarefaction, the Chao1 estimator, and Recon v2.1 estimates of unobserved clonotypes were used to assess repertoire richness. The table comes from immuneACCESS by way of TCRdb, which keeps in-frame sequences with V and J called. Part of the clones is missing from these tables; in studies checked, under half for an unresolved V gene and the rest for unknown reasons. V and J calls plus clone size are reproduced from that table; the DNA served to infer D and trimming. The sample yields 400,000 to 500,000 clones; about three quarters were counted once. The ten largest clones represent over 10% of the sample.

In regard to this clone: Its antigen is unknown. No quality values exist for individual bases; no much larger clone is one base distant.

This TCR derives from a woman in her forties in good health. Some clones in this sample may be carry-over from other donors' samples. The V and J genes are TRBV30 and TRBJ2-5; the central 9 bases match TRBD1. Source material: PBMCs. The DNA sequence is TGTGCCTGGAGTGATCCCCGGGACAGGGCGGGGGAGACCCAGTACTTC. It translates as CAWSDPRDRAGETQYF.